Below are 15 T cell receptor beta chains sequenced from a single sample in a study of T cells after posttransplantation cyclophosphamide. Only in-frame clones appear in the TCRdb table, and some are missing; sequencing was by immunoSEQ multiplex PCR. Among 30,000 to 45,000 clones listed, about 77% were seen once. A marrow graft followed busulfan-fludarabine conditioning, with cyclophosphamide on days +3 and +4. The material was CD4+ T cells sorted from blood, obtained approximately 2,000 days after a stem cell transplant with posttransplant cyclophosphamide. These receptors were obtained from a female patient between 35 and 55 years old who received an allogeneic stem cell transplant from a related donor, was CMV-positive, and had no GVHD. The T cells may come from the graft donor.

This clone was seen once. This chain uses TRBV5-5 with TRBJ1-5; the match to TRBD1 covers 9 bases. Germline V lookup: CDR1 SGHKS, CDR2 YYEKEE (reference sequence). The CDR3 loop spans 16 amino acids. The ends lost 1 base at V and 1 base at J; junction bases unmatched: 3. The DNA of the CDR3 is TGTGCCAGCAGCTTGACAGGGGGCGACAGCAATCAGCCCCAGCATTTT. It codes for CASSLTGGDSNQPQHF.

The chain couples TRBV7-2 to TRBJ2-2; 10 bases line up with TRBD2. After removal of 5 bases from V and 7 bases from J, the junction contained 10 bases not matched to a gene. Germline V CDR1 and CDR2: SGHTA, FQGNSA. This CDR3 has 16 amino acids. CDR3 bases: TGTGCCAGCAGCCAGAGCGGGGGGGCCGGGGTCGGGGAGCTGTTTTTT. Its protein is CASSQSGGAGVGELFF.

This clone was found a few times. The chain carries TRBV15 and TRBJ1-4; D may be TRBD1 (5 bases). V shed 0 bases and J shed 10 bases, with 21 bases lying between them. CDR1 is LNHNV, CDR2 YYDKDF, per germline (reference sequence). This CDR3 region has 17 residues. The CDR3 sequence: CATSRDRRADDSGKLFF. For the CDR3, the DNA is TGTGCCACCAGCAGAGATCGCAGGGCCGACGATTCAGGAAAACTGTTTTTT.

This clone was counted ten times or more. The rearrangement joins TRBV6-1 to TRBJ1-2, with TRBD1 as a possible D gene (5 bases). CDR1 and CDR2 from the germline V gene are MNHNS and SASEGT. V lost 2 bases to trimming and J lost 6 bases, with 13 bases between them. The CDR3 has 14 residues. The CDR3 region has the DNA TGTGCCAGCAGTGAATCCAGGGCAGTCGATGGCTACACCTTC. Translation gives CASSESRAVDGYTF.

A single count supports this clone. The same CDR3 is also encoded by other DNA sequences in this sample. This chain links TRBV28 with TRBJ2-7; 7 bases are shared with TRBD1. V was pared by 2 bases and J by 0 bases, with 1 base of the junction left unmatched. Germline CDR1 is MDHEN and CDR2 is SYDVKM. The CDR3 totals 14 residues. The CDR3 DNA follows: TGTGCCAGCAGTTTAAGACAGGGCTCCTACGAGCAGTACTTC. It encodes CASSLRQGSYEQYF. Filled out from reference TRBV28 and TRBJ2-7, the complete variable domain reads DVKVTQSSRYLVKRTGEKVFLECVQDMDHENMFWYRQDPGLGLRLIYFSYDVKMKEKGDIPEGYSVSREKKERFSLILESASTNQTSMYLCASSLRQGSYEQYFGPGTRLTVT.

The V call is TRBV6-6, the J call TRBJ2-7, with D perhaps TRBD1 (6 bases). The CDR3 is made up of 14 amino acids. Germline loops: CDR1 MNHNY, CDR2 SVGAGI (reference sequence). V was trimmed by 5 bases and J by 2 bases, leaving 13 bases between them. CDR3 nucleotide sequence: TGTGCCAGCAGTCGGAGTCAGGGGACCTACGAGCAGTACTTC. It specifies CASSRSQGTYEQYF.

The genes are TRBV10-2 and TRBJ2-7, with 9 bases that match TRBD1. V shed 2 bases and J 1 base; nucleotides not matched to a gene: 6. The CDR3 totals 16 residues. The germline V gene has CDR1 WSHSY and CDR2 SAAADI. The CDR3: CASSEGGQGFSYEQYF. In nucleotides, the CDR3 is TGCGCCAGCAGTGAGGGGGGACAGGGATTTTCCTACGAGCAGTACTTC.

The rearrangement joins TRBV2 to TRBJ1-3; D call uncertain. Germline CDR1 and CDR2: SNHLY and FYNNEI. The ends were cut back, 8 bases at V and 0 bases at J, with 14 bases in the middle. There are 15 residues in the CDR3. CDR3 sequence reads: CASLGWTSSGNTIYF. The CDR3 DNA sequence: TGTGCCAGCTTAGGGTGGACTTCCTCTGGAAACACCATATATTTT.

The CDR3 DNA is TGTGCCAGCAGTTTATCCAACACAGATACGCAGTATTTT. The encoded protein is CASSLSNTDTQYF. This sequence joins TRBV28 and TRBJ2-3, with no clear D. The CDR3 length is 13 residues. Germline CDR1 and CDR2: MDHEN and SYDVKM. Trimming removed 1 base from V and 2 bases from J, with 4 bases in between.

This sequence joins TRBV29-1 and TRBJ1-1; the D gene is possibly TRBD1 (5 bases). V was shortened by 5 bases and J by 4 bases, with 20 bases between the two germline ends. Germline values: CDR1 SQVTM, CDR2 ANQGSEA. The length of the CDR3 is 15 residues. The CDR3 loop is CSVTNHGHLGTEAFF. Here the CDR3 DNA reads TGCAGCGTTACTAACCACGGACACCTTGGCACTGAAGCTTTCTTT. The full variable domain, with the rest looked up from reference TRBV29-1 and TRBJ1-1, is SAVISQKPSRDICQRGTSLTIQCQVDSQVTMMFWYRQQPGQSLTLIATANQGSEATYESGFVIDKFPISRPNLTFSTLTVSNMSPEDSSIYLCSVTNHGHLGTEAFFGQGTRLTVV.

The chain links TRBV7-8 to TRBJ2-7; TRBD1 matches at 10 bases. CDR1 is SGHVS, CDR2 FQNEAQ, per germline. The CDR3 sequence is 16 residues long. V was pared by 2 bases and J by 2 bases, with 6 bases of the junction left unmatched. The CDR3 DNA is TGTGCCAGCAGCTTATTCGAGGGACAGGGGACCTACGAGCAGTACTTC. Translation gives CASSLFEGQGTYEQYF.

This rearrangement joins TRBV5-1 to TRBJ2-7, with a weak D call TRBD2 (5 bases). Germline CDR1 and CDR2: SGHRS and YFSETQ. V dropped 4 bases and J dropped 2 bases, with 13 bases sitting between them. There are 14 residues in the CDR3. In DNA form, the CDR3 reads TGCGCCAGCAGCCCCCGAGCGGCAGCCTACGAGCAGTACTTC. This translates into CASSPRAAAYEQYF.

This clone has just a few counts. This chain uses TRBV6-5 with TRBJ1-6; D not resolved. The V and J ends lost 0 bases and 14 bases respectively, with 11 bases between them. This CDR3 has 13 amino acids. CDR1 is MNHEY and CDR2 is SVGAGI in the germline V gene. CDR3 bases: TGTGCCAGCAGTTACTCGAGATCTGAGGCCCTCCACTTT. Protein sequence: CASSYSRSEALHF.

The chain has TRBV11-2 and TRBJ2-2, with TRBD2 identical over 8 bases. V shed 4 bases, J shed 6 bases, and the junction held 10 bases outside the gene matches. This CDR3 contains 16 residues. Germline CDR1 is SGHAT and CDR2 is FQNNGV. The CDR3 DNA follows: TGTGCCAGCAGCTCCCCAGCGGGGGTGGTCGCCGGGGAGCTGTTTTTT. Translating gives CASSSPAGVVAGELFF.

J is TRBJ1-5 and V is TRBV28; D is ambiguous. Trimming pared 6 bases from V and 2 bases from J, leaving 14 bases between. Germline assignment: CDR1 MDHEN and CDR2 SYDVKM. The length of the CDR3 is 15 residues. CDR3 nucleotide sequence: TGTGCCAGCAGCCTACCGGGGTCGGGCAATCAGCCCCAGCATTTT. Translated: CASSLPGSGNQPQHF.